The rows below give T cell receptor beta chains drawn from one sample of a study of blood T cell repertoires in COVID-19. This table comes from immunoSEQ multiplex PCR, and its TCRdb copy is limited to in-frame clones, with some not included. The sample lists about 210,000 clones, around 81% occurring once. The sequencing input was PBMCs or T cells enriched from blood (not recorded which). The receptors here all came from a woman in her forties or fifties with acute COVID-19. Both conserved end residues are part of each CDR3. The order of the fields is clone size, V gene, J gene, D gene, CDR3 protein, CDR3 DNA. A D gene is named only where the DNA matches it firmly. Some rows mark clone size as missing; the rest say once, few, many or name a class of expanded clone.

clone size: -
V gene: TRBV7-9
J gene: TRBJ2-5
D gene: TRBD2
CDR3 protein: CASTHGGALETQYF
CDR3 DNA: TGTGCCAGCACTCACGGGGGGGCCCTAGAGACCCAGTACTTC

clone size: -
V gene: TRBV7-2
J gene: TRBJ1-5
D gene: TRBD1
CDR3 protein: CASSSLILQDRVGNQPQHF
CDR3 DNA: TGTGCCAGCAGCTCGCTGATTTTACAGGACAGGGTAGGAAATCAGCCCCAGCATTTT

clone size: once
V gene: TRBV27
J gene: TRBJ1-1
D gene: TRBD1
CDR3 protein: CASRDSPISTEAFF
CDR3 DNA: TGTGCCAGCCGGGACAGCCCCATCTCCACTGAAGCTTTCTTT

clone size: -
V gene: TRBV2
J gene: TRBJ1-4
D gene: -
CDR3 protein: CASSNTEAEKLFF
CDR3 DNA: TGTGCCAGCAGTAACACGGAGGCTGAAAAACTGTTTTTT

clone size: few
V gene: TRBV28
J gene: TRBJ2-7
D gene: TRBD2
CDR3 protein: CASSPVPSGGLRSGEQYF
CDR3 DNA: TGTGCCAGCAGTCCCGTTCCTAGCGGGGGATTGCGATCTGGTGAGCAGTACTTC

clone size: -
V gene: TRBV7-2
J gene: TRBJ2-3
D gene: -
CDR3 protein: CASSLSREDTQYF
CDR3 DNA: TGTGCCAGCAGCTTATCCAGGGAAGATACGCAGTATTTT

clone size: -
V gene: TRBV6-5
J gene: TRBJ2-1
D gene: TRBD2
CDR3 protein: CASRVAGGPYNEQFF
CDR3 DNA: TGTGCCAGCAGAGTAGCGGGGGGGCCTTACAATGAGCAGTTCTTC

clone size: -
V gene: TRBV28
J gene: TRBJ2-1
D gene: TRBD2
CDR3 protein: CASSSLTSGRTYNEQFF
CDR3 DNA: TGTGCCAGCAGTTCCCTGACTAGCGGGAGGACCTACAATGAGCAGTTCTTC

clone size: -
V gene: TRBV3-1/TRBV3-2
J gene: TRBJ2-5
D gene: -
CDR3 protein: CASSQENGGYRRETQYF
CDR3 DNA: TGTGCCAGCAGCCAAGAAAATGGGGGGTACAGGAGGGAGACCCAGTACTTC

clone size: -
V gene: TRBV7-2
J gene: TRBJ1-4
D gene: TRBD1
CDR3 protein: CASSLIGQGAPGQEKLFF
CDR3 DNA: TGTGCCAGCAGCTTAATAGGGCAGGGGGCGCCCGGGCAGGAAAAACTGTTTTTT

clone size: -
V gene: TRBV18
J gene: TRBJ2-5
D gene: -
CDR3 protein: CASSPGDQETQYF
CDR3 DNA: TGTGCCAGCTCACCCGGGGACCAAGAGACCCAGTACTTC

clone size: -
V gene: TRBV6-5
J gene: TRBJ2-5
D gene: TRBD1
CDR3 protein: CASSLDRGLRSTQYF
CDR3 DNA: TGTGCCAGCAGTTTGGACAGGGGGCTTAGATCCACCCAGTACTTC

clone size: -
V gene: TRBV18
J gene: TRBJ1-2
D gene: -
CDR3 protein: CASSPIQGGYTF
CDR3 DNA: TGTGCCAGCTCTCCCATCCAGGGAGGCTACACCTTC

clone size: -
V gene: TRBV7-2
J gene: TRBJ2-2
D gene: -
CDR3 protein: CASSSDRTSMGFPGELFF
CDR3 DNA: TGTGCCAGCAGCTCGGACCGGACAAGCATGGGGTTTCCCGGGGAGCTGTTTTTT

clone size: -
V gene: TRBV4-3
J gene: TRBJ1-5
D gene: -
CDR3 protein: CASSQGGQHNQPQHF
CDR3 DNA: TGCGCCAGCAGCCAAGGCGGACAGCACAATCAGCCCCAGCATTTT

clone size: few
V gene: TRBV4-2
J gene: TRBJ1-5
D gene: -
CDR3 protein: CASSQERFRGYQPQHF
CDR3 DNA: TGTGCCAGCAGCCAAGAAAGGTTTCGGGGATATCAGCCCCAGCATTTT

clone size: -
V gene: TRBV12-2
J gene: TRBJ2-6
D gene: -
CDR3 protein: CASRPGQGSGANVLTF
CDR3 DNA: TGTGCAAGTCGCCCCGGACAGGGCTCTGGGGCCAACGTCCTGACTTTC

clone size: -
V gene: TRBV15
J gene: TRBJ2-3
D gene: -
CDR3 protein: CATSRDRVAPTDTQYF
CDR3 DNA: TGTGCCACCAGCAGAGACAGGGTCGCCCCCACAGATACGCAGTATTTT

clone size: -
V gene: TRBV6-4
J gene: TRBJ1-2
D gene: TRBD1
CDR3 protein: CASSDPDRGNYGYTF
CDR3 DNA: TGTGCCAGCAGTGACCCCGACAGGGGCAACTATGGCTACACCTTC

clone size: -
V gene: TRBV5-8
J gene: TRBJ2-7
D gene: TRBD2
CDR3 protein: CASSVDPDRSSGRAVEQYF
CDR3 DNA: TGTGCCAGCAGCGTGGACCCGGACAGGTCTAGCGGGAGGGCCGTCGAGCAGTACTTC

clone size: -
V gene: TRBV4-2
J gene: TRBJ1-1
D gene: -
CDR3 protein: CASSPDPTGVTEAFF
CDR3 DNA: TGTGCCAGCAGCCCAGATCCCACAGGTGTCACTGAAGCTTTCTTT

clone size: -
V gene: TRBV28
J gene: TRBJ2-7
D gene: TRBD1
CDR3 protein: CASRTTGIEQYF
CDR3 DNA: TGTGCCAGCAGAACGACAGGGATCGAGCAGTACTTC

clone size: once
V gene: TRBV7-7
J gene: TRBJ2-2
D gene: -
CDR3 protein: CASSLTGTGELFF
CDR3 DNA: TGTGCCAGCAGCTTGACAGGAACCGGGGAGCTGTTTTTT

clone size: -
V gene: TRBV27
J gene: TRBJ1-5
D gene: -
CDR3 protein: CASSLIHTDQPQHF
CDR3 DNA: TGTGCCAGCAGTTTGATTCATACGGATCAGCCCCAGCATTTT

clone size: once
V gene: TRBV5-1
J gene: TRBJ2-2
D gene: -
CDR3 protein: CASSLGGTGRTGELFF
CDR3 DNA: TGCGCCAGCAGCTTAGGTGGAACGGGGAGGACCGGGGAGCTGTTTTTT

clone size: once
V gene: TRBV7-2
J gene: TRBJ2-3
D gene: TRBD2
CDR3 protein: CASSPQRGSTDTQYF
CDR3 DNA: TGTGCCAGCAGCCCTCAGCGGGGGTCCACAGATACGCAGTATTTT

clone size: once
V gene: TRBV24-1
J gene: TRBJ2-1
D gene: TRBD2
CDR3 protein: CATSDVLLTSGRNEQFF
CDR3 DNA: TGTGCCACCAGTGATGTACTATTGACTAGCGGAAGGAATGAGCAGTTCTTC

clone size: -
V gene: TRBV7-2
J gene: TRBJ1-5
D gene: -
CDR3 protein: CASSPANRDNQPQHF
CDR3 DNA: TGTGCCAGCAGCCCCGCGAACAGAGACAATCAGCCCCAGCATTTT

clone size: -
V gene: TRBV7-2
J gene: TRBJ1-6
D gene: TRBD1
CDR3 protein: CASSSSGTGNSPLHF
CDR3 DNA: TGTGCCAGCAGCTCCTCCGGGACAGGCAATTCACCCCTCCACTTT

clone size: -
V gene: TRBV25-1
J gene: TRBJ1-2
D gene: -
CDR3 protein: CASSVGRGGIDYGYTF
CDR3 DNA: TGTGCCAGCAGTGTGGGGAGGGGTGGAATAGACTATGGCTACACCTTC

clone size: few
V gene: TRBV19
J gene: TRBJ2-7
D gene: TRBD1
CDR3 protein: CASSKMTGGINEQYF
CDR3 DNA: TGTGCCAGTAGCAAAATGACAGGGGGCATCAACGAGCAGTACTTC

clone size: few
V gene: TRBV19
J gene: TRBJ1-6
D gene: -
CDR3 protein: CASSIDQQVWRSPLHF
CDR3 DNA: TGTGCCAGTAGTATAGATCAACAGGTCTGGCGTTCACCCCTCCACTTT